The T cell receptor (beta chain) under discussion was sequenced for a study of blood T cells in healthy people across ages. Study as a whole: Template switching captured about one barcoded beta molecule per two T cells.

The germline gives CDR1 MNHEY, CDR2 SMNVEV (reference sequence). This CDR3 contains 16 residues. Germline trimming cut 5 bases from V and 0 bases from J; bases unmatched to any gene: 5. Healthy Caucasians from Russia aged roughly 6 to 95 served as donors. It was with a sample-barcoded 5' primer and a J-beta primer mix that a second PCR of roughly 7 to 11 cycles was run. One entry per CDR3 protein, called by TCRdb with MiXCR from the 5' RACE reads. The table records roughly 930,000 distinct CDR3 sequences, around 46% of them present only once. This clonotype was observed many times. Material for sequencing was blood. The genes are TRBV27 and TRBJ2-1; 9 nucleotides agree with TRBD1. This receptor was identified in a man aged 25-40 years in good health. The DNA of the CDR3 is TGTGCCAGCAGTGGGACAGGGAGGCCCTCCTACAATGAGCAGTTCTTC. Residues: CASSGTGRPSYNEQFF.